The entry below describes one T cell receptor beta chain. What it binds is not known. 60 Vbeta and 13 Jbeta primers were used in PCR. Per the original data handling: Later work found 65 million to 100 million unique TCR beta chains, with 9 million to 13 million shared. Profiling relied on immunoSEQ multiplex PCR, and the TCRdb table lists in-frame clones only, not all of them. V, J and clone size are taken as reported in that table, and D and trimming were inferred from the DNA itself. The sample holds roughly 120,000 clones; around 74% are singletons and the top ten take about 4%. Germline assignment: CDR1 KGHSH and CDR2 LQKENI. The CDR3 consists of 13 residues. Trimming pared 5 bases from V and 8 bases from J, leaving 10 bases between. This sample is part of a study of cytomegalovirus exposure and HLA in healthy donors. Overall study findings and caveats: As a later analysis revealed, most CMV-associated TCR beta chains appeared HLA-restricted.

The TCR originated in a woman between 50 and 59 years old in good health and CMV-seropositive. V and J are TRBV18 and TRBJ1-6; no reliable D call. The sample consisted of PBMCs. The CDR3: CASSGGPDSPLHF. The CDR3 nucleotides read TGTGCCAGCTCAGGAGGCCCGGATTCACCCCTCCACTTT.